This note documents a single TCR beta chain sequence. The antigen is unknown. Extracted RNA was reverse transcribed into cDNA, the sequencing template. The assay was immunoSEQ multiplex PCR, and TCRdb's table has in-frame clones only and misses some. Of about 200,000 clones listed, more than 50% were seen once; the top ten hold approximately 4.9%. Germline CDR1 SGHTS, CDR2 YDEGEE. The CDR3 contains 14 residues. Trimming took off 4 bases at V and 2 bases at J, with 12 bases between the two ends. The record originates from a study of CD8+ T cells in alopecia areata. Findings and caveats of the study: Mice showed TCR sharing more clearly than patients did, possibly owing to HLA. Sequence data from scalp samples additionally include resident alphabeta T cells of normal skin.

The chain is built from TRBV5-8 and TRBJ1-1, with D hard to call. The sequence was collected from a human donor in good health. The sequenced material came from CD8+ T cells sorted from blood. CDR3 DNA: TGTGCCAGCAGCCAATCGCCAGACAACACTGAAGCTTTCTTT. Its protein product is CASSQSPDNTEAFF.